The clone carrying this T cell receptor beta chain showed up many times. Its antigen is not identified. TCRdb processed the 5' RACE reads anew with MiXCR; each CDR3 protein has one entry. Here the sample spans under 70,000 distinct CDR3 sequences, around 5.2% being singletons. The record originates from a study of neurological immune-mediated disorders. CDR3 length: 15 amino acids. CDR1 is DFQATT and CDR2 is SNEGSKA in the germline V gene (reference sequence). With 0 bases removed from V and 11 bases from J, the gap between germline ends came to 22 bases. The study's findings and limits: It was the repertoires of 18 of 34 multiple sclerosis patients that phylogenetic grouping placed in one related-CDR3 cluster, which is a possible signature.

V gene TRBV20-1 combines with J gene TRBJ1-1; tentatively, D is TRBD1 (6 bases). Sequenced sample: PBMCs. This TCR came from a woman in her thirties with multiple sclerosis. This CDR3 is CSARDSSGVVDRAFF. In DNA form, the CDR3 reads TGCAGTGCTAGAGATTCTTCAGGGGTAGTGGACCGGGCTTTCTTT.